Listed below are T cell receptor beta chains from one sample, sequenced in a study of PD-1 blockade in classical Hodgkin lymphoma. Repertoires were generated with immunoSEQ multiplex PCR, while TCRdb's copy carries only in-frame clones and drops some. Of approximately 50,000 clones detected, 70% to 90% appear once; the ten largest clones hold 5.4%. The starting material was peripheral blood mononuclear cells (PBMCs), obtained before the second cycle of nivolumab. These receptor sequences come from a human donor with classical Hodgkin lymphoma. Both conserved end residues are part of each CDR3.

V: TRBV5-1
J: TRBJ1-1
CDR3: CASSLGTVNEAFF

V: TRBV7-6
J: TRBJ2-5
CDR3: CASSLGEGGETQYF

V: TRBV4-2
J: TRBJ1-1
CDR3: CASSQVNREATEAFF

V: TRBV5-1
J: TRBJ1-5
CDR3: CASSPTGSSNQPQHF

V: TRBV6-5
J: TRBJ2-7
CDR3: CASRKTGIREQYF

V: TRBV9
J: TRBJ2-5
CDR3: CASSVGVGGTETQYF

V: TRBV7-9
J: TRBJ1-3
CDR3: CASSPTGDRGNTIYF

V: TRBV11-2
J: TRBJ1-5
CDR3: CASSLDPRGLEPQHF

V: TRBV6-5
J: TRBJ1-4
CDR3: CASSTRGAGEKLFF

V: TRBV4-1
J: TRBJ1-3
CDR3: CASSQSVYSGNTIYF

V: TRBV10-2
J: TRBJ1-1
CDR3: CASSDPGGSTEAFF

V: TRBV19
J: TRBJ1-6
CDR3: CASSPGGDGSPLHF

V: TRBV7-7
J: TRBJ2-3
CDR3: CASSLGTGVGDTQYF

V: TRBV4-2
J: TRBJ1-1
CDR3: CASSQERGLVGDTEAFF

V: TRBV5-4
J: TRBJ2-2
CDR3: CASSFQRGVKDTGELFF

V: TRBV5-1
J: TRBJ2-1
CDR3: CASSSPGGSYNEQFF

V: TRBV5-4
J: TRBJ2-1
CDR3: CASSLGFSGSYNEQFF

V: TRBV5-1
J: TRBJ1-1
CDR3: CASSAGTGNTEAFF